Sequencing of this TCR beta chain was carried out in a study of long-term antiretroviral therapy in people with HIV. Survey-level resolution applied to immunoSEQ assay v3.0. The repertoire was sequenced with immunoSEQ multiplex PCR; TCRdb's copy has only in-frame clones and lacks some. The sample shows 21,000 or so clones, approximately 90% of them seen only once. Germline V CDR1 and CDR2: SGHRS, YFSETQ. CDR3 size: 16 residues. V was trimmed by 2 bases and J by 5 bases, leaving 18 bases between them. Donors needed at least one pre-ART PBMC sample plus at least two post-ART samples. In regard to this clone: Its antigen is still unknown.

Points from the study as a whole: ART preceded a rise in diversity that nonetheless stayed lower than in transplant donor controls. Clonotypes expanded prior to ART showed repertoire dominance at all sampled time points.

The input for sequencing was unsorted PBMCs, taken 2.3 years after starting antiretroviral therapy. This TCR was recovered from a man aged 55 to 70 with HIV. The V and J genes are TRBV5-1 and TRBJ2-3, with D unclear. DNA of the CDR3: TGCGCCAGCAGCTTTATGAGCGATGGGCTGGTAGATACGCAGTATTTT. As protein: CASSFMSDGLVDTQYF.